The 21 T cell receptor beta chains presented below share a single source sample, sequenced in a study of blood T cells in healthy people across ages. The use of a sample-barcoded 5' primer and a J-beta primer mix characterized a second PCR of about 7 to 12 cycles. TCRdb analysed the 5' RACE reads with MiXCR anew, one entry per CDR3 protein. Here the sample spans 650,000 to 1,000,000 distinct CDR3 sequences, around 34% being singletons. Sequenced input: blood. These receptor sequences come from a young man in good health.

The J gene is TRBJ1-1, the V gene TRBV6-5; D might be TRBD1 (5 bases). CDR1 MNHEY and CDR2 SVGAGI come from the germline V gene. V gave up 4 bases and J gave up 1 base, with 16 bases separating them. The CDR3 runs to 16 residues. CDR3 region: CASSSPQGLQNTEAFF. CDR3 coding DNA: TGTGCCAGCAGTTCCCCCCAGGGTTTGCAGAACACTGAAGCTTTCTTT.

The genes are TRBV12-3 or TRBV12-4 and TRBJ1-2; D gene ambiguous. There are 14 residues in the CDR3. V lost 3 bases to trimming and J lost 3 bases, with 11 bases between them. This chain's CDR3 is CASSFPDGHYGYTF. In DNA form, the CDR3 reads TGTGCCAGCAGTTTTCCTGACGGCCACTATGGCTACACCTTC.

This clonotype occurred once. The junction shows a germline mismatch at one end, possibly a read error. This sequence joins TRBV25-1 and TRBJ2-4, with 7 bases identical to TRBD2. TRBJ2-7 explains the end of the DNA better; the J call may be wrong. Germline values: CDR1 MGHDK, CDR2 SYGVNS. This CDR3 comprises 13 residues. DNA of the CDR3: TGTGCCTGCAGGCGGGGGTTGGGATACGAGCAGTACTTC. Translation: CACRRGLGYEQYF.

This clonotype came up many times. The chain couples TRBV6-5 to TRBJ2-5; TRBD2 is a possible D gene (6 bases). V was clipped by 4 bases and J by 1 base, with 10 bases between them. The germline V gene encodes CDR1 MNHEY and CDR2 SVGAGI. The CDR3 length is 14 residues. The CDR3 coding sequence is TGTGCCAGCAGTTTACTAGCCGGCCAAGAGACCCAGTACTTC. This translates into CASSLLAGQETQYF.

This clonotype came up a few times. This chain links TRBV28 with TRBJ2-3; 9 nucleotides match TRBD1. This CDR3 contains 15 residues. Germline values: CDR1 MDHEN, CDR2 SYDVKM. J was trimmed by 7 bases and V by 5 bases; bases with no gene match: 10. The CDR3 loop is CASSTIQGARNTQYF. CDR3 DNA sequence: TGTGCCAGCAGTACCATACAGGGGGCGCGGAATACGCAGTATTTT. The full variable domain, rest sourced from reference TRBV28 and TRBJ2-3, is DVKVTQSSRYLVKRTGEKVFLECVQDMDHENMFWYRQDPGLGLRLIYFSYDVKMKEKGDIPEGYSVSREKKERFSLILESASTNQTSMYLCASSTIQGARNTQYFGPGTRLTVL.

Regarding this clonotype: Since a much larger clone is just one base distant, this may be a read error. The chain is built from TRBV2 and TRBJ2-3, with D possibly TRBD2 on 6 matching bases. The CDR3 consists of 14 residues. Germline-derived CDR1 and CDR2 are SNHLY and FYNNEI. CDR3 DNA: TGTGCCAGCGACAGACCGGGAGCCGGAGATATGCAGTATTTT. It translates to CASDRPGAGDMQYF.

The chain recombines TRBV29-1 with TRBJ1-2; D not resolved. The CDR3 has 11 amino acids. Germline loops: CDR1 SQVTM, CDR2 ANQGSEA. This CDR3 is CGGDSSGGYTF. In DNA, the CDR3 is TGCGGCGGCGACTCATCTGGGGGCTACACCTTC.

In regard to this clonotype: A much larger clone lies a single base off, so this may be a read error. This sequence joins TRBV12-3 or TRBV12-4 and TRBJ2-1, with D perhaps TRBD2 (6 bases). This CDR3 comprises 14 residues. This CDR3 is CASRSPGTHKEQFF. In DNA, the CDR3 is TGTGCCAGCAGGTCCCCCGGGACTCACAAGGAGCAGTTCTTC.

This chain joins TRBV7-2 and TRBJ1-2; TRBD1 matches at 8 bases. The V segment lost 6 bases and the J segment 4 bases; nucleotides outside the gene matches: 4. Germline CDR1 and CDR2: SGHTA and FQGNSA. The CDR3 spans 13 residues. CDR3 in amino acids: CASSVQGVYGYTF. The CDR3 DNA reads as TGTGCCAGCAGTGTACAGGGGGTCTATGGCTACACCTTC.

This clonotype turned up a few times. Here the CDR3 reads CASSWTGGSTFSGNTIYF. The DNA of the CDR3 is TGCGCCAGCAGCTGGACAGGGGGCTCAACTTTCTCTGGAAACACCATATATTTT. The genes are TRBV5-1 and TRBJ1-3, with 11 nucleotides matching TRBD1. Looked up from germline, CDR1 is SGHRS and CDR2 is YFSETQ. Trimming took 3 bases from V and 0 from J; bases not matched to a gene: 8. CDR3 length: 18 amino acids.

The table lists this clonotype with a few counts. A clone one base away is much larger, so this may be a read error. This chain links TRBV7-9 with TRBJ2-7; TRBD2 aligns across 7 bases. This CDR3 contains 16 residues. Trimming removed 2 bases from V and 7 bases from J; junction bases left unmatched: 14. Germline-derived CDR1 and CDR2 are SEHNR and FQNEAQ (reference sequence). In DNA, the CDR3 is TGTGCCAGCAGCTTAAAAAAGGCGGGAGTCGGAAATGAGCAGTACTTC. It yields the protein CASSLKKAGVGNEQYF.

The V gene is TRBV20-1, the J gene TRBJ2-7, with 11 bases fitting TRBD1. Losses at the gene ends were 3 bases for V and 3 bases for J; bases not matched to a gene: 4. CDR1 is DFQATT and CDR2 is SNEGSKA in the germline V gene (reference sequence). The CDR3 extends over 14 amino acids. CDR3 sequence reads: CSASWDRGNYEQYF. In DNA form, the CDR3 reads TGCAGTGCTAGTTGGGACAGGGGGAACTACGAGCAGTACTTC.

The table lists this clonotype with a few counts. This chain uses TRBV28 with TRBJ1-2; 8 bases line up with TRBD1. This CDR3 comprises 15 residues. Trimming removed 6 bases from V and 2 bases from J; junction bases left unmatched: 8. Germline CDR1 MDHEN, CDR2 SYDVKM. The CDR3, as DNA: TGTGCCAGCAGCCCGGGACAGGTTGGAAACTATGGCTACACCTTC. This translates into CASSPGQVGNYGYTF.

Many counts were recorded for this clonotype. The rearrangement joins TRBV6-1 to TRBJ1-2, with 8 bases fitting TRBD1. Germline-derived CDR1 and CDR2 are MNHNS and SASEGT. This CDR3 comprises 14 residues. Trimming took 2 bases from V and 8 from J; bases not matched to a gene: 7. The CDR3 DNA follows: TGTGCCAGCAGTGAATGGCAGGGGGCAGGAGGCTACACCTTC. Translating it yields CASSEWQGAGGYTF.

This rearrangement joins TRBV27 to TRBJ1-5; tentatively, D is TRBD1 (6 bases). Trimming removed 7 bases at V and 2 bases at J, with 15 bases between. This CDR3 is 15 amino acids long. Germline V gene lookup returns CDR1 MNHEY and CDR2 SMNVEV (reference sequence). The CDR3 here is CASIPLNRGNQPQHF. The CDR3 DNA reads TGTGCCAGCATTCCACTGAACAGGGGCAATCAGCCCCAGCATTTT.

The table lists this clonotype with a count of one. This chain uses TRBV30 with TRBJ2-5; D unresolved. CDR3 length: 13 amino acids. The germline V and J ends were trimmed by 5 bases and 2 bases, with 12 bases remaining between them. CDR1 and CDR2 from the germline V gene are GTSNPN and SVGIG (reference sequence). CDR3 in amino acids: CAWARDFQETQYF. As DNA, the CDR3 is TGTGCCTGGGCTAGGGATTTTCAAGAGACCCAGTACTTC.

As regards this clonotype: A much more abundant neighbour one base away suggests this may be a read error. This chain's CDR3 is CAASGTGISNEQFF. CDR3 DNA sequence: TGTGCCGCCTCTGGGACAGGGATAAGCAATGAGCAGTTCTTC. The chain is built from TRBV24-1 and TRBJ2-1; 9 nucleotides align to TRBD1. Germline CDR1 is KGHDR and CDR2 is SFDVKD. CDR3 size: 14 residues. Unmatched junction bases numbered 11, after V lost 12 bases and J lost 6 bases.

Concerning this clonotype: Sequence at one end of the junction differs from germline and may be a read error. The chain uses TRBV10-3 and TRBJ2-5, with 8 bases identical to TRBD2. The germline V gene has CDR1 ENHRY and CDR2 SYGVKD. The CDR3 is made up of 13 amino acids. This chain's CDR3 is CASSPTGGTRQYF. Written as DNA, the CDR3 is TGTGCCAGCAGTCCGACCGGAGGGACTAGGCAGTACTTC.

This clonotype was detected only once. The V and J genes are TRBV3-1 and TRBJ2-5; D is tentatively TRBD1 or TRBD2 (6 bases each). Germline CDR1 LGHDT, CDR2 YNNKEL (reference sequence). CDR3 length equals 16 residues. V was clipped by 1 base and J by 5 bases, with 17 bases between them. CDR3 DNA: TGTGCCAGCAGCCAAGGGGGGGCTGCGATATGGGAGACCCAGTACTTC. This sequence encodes CASSQGGAAIWETQYF.

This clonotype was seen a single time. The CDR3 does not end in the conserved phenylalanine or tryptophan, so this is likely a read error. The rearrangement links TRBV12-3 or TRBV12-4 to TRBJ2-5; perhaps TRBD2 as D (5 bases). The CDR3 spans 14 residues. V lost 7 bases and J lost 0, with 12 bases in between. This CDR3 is CASTLGLDQETQYY. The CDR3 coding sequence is TGTGCCAGCACCCTCGGACTGGACCAAGAGACCCAGTACTAC.

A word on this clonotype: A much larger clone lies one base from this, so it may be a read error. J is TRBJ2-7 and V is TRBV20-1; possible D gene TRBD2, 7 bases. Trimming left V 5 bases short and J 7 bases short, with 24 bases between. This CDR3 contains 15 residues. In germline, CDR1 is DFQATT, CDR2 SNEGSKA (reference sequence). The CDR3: CSAGGVRGRYNEQYF. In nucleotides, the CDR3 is TGCAGTGCTGGGGGGGTCAGGGGAAGATACAATGAGCAGTACTTC.